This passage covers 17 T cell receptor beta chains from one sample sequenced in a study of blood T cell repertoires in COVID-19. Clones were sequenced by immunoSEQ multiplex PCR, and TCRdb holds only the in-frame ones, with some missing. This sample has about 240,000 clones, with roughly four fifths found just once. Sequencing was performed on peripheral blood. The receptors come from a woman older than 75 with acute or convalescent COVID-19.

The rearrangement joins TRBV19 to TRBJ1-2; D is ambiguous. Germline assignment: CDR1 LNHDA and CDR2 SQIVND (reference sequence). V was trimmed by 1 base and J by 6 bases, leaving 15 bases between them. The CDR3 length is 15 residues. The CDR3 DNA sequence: TGTGCCAGTAGTATAGGCGGCCTACGAACGGATGGCTACACCTTC. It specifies CASSIGGLRTDGYTF.

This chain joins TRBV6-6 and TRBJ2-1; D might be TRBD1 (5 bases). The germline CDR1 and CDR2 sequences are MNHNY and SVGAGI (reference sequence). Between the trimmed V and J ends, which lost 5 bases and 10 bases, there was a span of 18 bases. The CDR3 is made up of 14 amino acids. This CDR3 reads CASSLHGMGQEQFF. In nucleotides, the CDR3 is TGTGCCAGCAGTCTACACGGCATGGGGCAGGAGCAGTTCTTC.

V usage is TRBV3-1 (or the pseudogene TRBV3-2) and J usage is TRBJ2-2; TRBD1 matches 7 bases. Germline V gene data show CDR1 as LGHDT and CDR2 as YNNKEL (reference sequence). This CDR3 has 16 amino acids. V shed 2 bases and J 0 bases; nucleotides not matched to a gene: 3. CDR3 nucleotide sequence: TGTGCCAGCAGCCAAAGGACAGGAGCGAACACCGGGGAGCTGTTTTTT. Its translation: CASSQRTGANTGELFF.

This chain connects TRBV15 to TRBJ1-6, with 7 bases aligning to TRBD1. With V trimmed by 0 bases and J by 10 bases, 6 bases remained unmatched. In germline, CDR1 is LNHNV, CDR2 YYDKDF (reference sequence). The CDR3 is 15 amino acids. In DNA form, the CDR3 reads TGTGCCACCAGCAGAGATGTCCAGGGGGGATCACCCCTCCACTTT. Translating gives CATSRDVQGGSPLHF.

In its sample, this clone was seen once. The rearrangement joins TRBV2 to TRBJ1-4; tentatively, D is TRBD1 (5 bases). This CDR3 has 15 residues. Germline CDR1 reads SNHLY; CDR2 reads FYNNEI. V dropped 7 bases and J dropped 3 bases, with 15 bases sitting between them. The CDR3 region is CASNRNPAPNEKLFF. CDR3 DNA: TGTGCCAGCAACAGGAACCCCGCGCCTAATGAAAAACTGTTTTTT.

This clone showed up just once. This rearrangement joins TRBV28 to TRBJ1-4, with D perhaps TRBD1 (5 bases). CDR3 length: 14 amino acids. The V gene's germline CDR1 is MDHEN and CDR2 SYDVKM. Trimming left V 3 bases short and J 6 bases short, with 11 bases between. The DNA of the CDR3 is TGTGCCAGCAGTTTGGCGGGGGTTGATGAAAAACTGTTTTTT. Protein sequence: CASSLAGVDEKLFF.

Written as DNA, the CDR3 is TGTGCCAGCAGCTTGGGGCCAACTGAAGCTTTCTTT. Its translation: CASSLGPTEAFF. V is TRBV5-5 and J is TRBJ1-1, with D uncertain. The CDR3 sequence is 12 residues long. Trimming cost V 0 bases and J 5 bases, with 5 bases left between them. Per germline, CDR1 SGHKS and CDR2 YYEKEE (reference sequence).

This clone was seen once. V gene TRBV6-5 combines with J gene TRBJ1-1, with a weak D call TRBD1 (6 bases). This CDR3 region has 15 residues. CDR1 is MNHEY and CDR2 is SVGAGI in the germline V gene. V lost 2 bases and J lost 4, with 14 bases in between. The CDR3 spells CASSYEVGASTEAFF. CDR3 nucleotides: TGTGCCAGCAGTTACGAAGTGGGGGCCAGCACTGAAGCTTTCTTT.

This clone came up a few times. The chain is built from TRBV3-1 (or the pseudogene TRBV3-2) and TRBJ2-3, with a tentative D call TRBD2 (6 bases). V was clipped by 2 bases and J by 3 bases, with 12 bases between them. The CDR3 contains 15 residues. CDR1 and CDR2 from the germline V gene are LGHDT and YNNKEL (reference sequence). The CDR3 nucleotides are TGTGCCAGCAGCCAATGGAGGGGAGGAACAGATACGCAGTATTTT. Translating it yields CASSQWRGGTDTQYF.

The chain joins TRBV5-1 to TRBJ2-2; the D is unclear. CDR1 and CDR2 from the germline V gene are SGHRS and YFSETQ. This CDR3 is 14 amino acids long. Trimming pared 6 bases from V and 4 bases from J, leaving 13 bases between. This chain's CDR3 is CASTEPGGTGELFF. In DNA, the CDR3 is TGCGCCAGCACCGAACCGGGTGGCACCGGGGAGCTGTTTTTT.

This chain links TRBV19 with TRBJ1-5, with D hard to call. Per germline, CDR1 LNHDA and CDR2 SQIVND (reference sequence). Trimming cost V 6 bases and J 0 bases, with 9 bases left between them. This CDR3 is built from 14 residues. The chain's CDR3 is CASRPPTSNQPQHF. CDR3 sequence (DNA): TGTGCCAGTAGGCCTCCTACTAGCAATCAGCCCCAGCATTTT.

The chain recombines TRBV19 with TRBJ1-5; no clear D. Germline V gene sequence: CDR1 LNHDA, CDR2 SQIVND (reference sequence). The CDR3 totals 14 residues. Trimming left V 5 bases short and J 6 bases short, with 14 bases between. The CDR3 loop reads CASSLETPRQPQHF. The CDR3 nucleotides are TGTGCCAGTAGTTTGGAGACCCCTCGTCAGCCCCAGCATTTT.

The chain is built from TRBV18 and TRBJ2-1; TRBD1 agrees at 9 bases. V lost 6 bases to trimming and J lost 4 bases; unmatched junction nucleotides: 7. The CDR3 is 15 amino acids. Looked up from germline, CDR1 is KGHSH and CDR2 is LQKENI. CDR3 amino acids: CASSPTGGGYNEQFF. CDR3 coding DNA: TGTGCCAGCTCTCCAACAGGGGGCGGTTACAATGAGCAGTTCTTC.

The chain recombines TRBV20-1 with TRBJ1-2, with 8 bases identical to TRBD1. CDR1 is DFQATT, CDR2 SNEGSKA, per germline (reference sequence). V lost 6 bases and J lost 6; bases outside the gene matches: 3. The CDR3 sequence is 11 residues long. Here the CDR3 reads CSAQGGDGYTF. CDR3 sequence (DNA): TGCAGTGCACAGGGGGGAGATGGCTACACCTTC.

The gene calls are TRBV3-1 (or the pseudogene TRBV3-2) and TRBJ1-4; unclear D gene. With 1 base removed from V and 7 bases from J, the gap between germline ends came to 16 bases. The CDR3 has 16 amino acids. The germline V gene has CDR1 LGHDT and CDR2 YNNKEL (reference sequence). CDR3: CASSQVASGSSEKLFF. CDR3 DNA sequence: TGTGCCAGCAGCCAAGTGGCTTCCGGGAGTAGTGAAAAACTGTTTTTT.

CDR3 sequence: CASSLSGRSSYEQYF. In nucleotides, the CDR3 is TGCGCCAGCAGCCTCTCGGGGAGGAGCTCCTACGAGCAGTACTTC. The chain employs TRBV5-1 and TRBJ2-7; D may be TRBD2 (6 bases). CDR1 and CDR2 from the germline V gene are SGHRS and YFSETQ. CDR3 length: 15 residues. V lost 4 bases, J lost 0 bases, and 14 bases lay in between. The complete variable domain, with remaining parts taken from reference TRBV5-1 and TRBJ2-7, reads KAGVTQTPRYLIKTRGQQVTLSCSPISGHRSVSWYQQTPGQGLQFLFEYFSETQRNKGNFPGRFSGRQFSNSRSEMNVSTLELGDSALYLCASSLSGRSSYEQYFGPGTRLTVT.

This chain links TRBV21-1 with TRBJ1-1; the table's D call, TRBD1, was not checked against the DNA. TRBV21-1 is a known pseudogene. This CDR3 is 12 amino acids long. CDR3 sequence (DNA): TGTGCCAGCACCATCCACAGCCGTGAGGCTTTCTTT. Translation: CASTIHSREAFF.